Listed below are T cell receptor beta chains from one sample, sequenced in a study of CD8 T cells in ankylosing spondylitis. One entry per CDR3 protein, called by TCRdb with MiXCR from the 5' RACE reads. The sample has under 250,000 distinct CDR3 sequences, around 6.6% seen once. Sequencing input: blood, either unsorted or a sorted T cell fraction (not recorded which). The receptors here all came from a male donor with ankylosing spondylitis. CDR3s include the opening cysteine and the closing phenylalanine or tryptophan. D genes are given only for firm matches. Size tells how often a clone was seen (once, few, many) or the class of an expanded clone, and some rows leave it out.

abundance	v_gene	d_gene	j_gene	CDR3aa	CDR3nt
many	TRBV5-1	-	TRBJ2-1	CASSLWVGGGSYNEQFF	TGCGCCAGCAGCTTGTGGGTGGGAGGGGGGTCCTACAATGAGCAGTTCTTC
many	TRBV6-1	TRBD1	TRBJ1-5	CASRADRVQPQHF	TGTGCCAGCAGAGCCGACAGGGTTCAGCCCCAGCATTTT
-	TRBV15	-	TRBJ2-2	CATSIGTVNTGELFFF	-
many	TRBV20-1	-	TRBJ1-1	CSATEGYANTEAFF	TGCAGTGCTACGGAGGGGTATGCGAACACTGAAGCTTTCTTT
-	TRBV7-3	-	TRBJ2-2	CASSWGPSLGAGELFF	TGTGCCAGCAGCTGGGGACCTTCGTTGGGGGCCGGGGAGCTGTTTTTT
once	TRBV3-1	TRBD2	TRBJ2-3	CATSQVAGVTDTQYF	TGTGCCACCAGCCAAGTAGCGGGGGTCACAGATACGCAGTATTTT
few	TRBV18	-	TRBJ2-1	CASSPPRGTYNEQFF	TGTGCCAGCTCACCACCGAGGGGAACCTACAATGAGCAGTTCTTC
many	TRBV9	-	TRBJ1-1	CASRMGPGDTEAFF	TGTGCCAGCAGGATGGGCCCCGGGGACACTGAAGCTTTCTTT
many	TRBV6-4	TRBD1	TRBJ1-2	CASSDSPNRDRVRDYGYTF	TGTGCCAGCAGTGACTCGCCAAACCGGGACAGGGTTAGAGACTATGGCTACACCTTC
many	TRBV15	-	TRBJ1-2	CATSRDRGGGYTF	TGTGCCACCAGCAGAGACAGGGGAGGAGGCTACACCTTC
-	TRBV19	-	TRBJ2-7	CASSLGHRYEQYF	TGTGCCAGTAGTCTAGGACACCGTTACGAGCAGTACTTC
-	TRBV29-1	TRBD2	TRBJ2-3	CSVEREGHTQYF	TGCAGCGTTGAGAGGGAGGGGCATACGCAGTATTTT
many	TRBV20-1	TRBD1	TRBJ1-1	CSAFHRGGNTEAFF	TGCAGTGCTTTTCACAGGGGAGGGAACACTGAAGCTTTCTTT
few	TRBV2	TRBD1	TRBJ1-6	CARQGADSPLHF	TGTGCCAGACAGGGGGCGGATTCACCCCTCCACTTT
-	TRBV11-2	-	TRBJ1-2	CASSLGHSSNYGYTF	TGTGCCAGCAGCTTAGGACACTCATCTAACTATGGCTACACCTTC
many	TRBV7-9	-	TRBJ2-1	CASRLDASSYNEQFF	TGTGCCAGCAGGTTGGACGCGAGCTCCTACAATGAGCAGTTCTTC
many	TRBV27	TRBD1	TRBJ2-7	CASSRDRGGYEQYF	TGTGCCAGCAGTCGGGACAGGGGAGGCTACGAGCAGTACTTC
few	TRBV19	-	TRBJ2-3	CASSNRPILDTQYF	TGTGCCAGTAGTAATCGACCCATCTTGGATACGCAGTATTTT
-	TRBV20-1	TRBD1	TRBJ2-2	CSAMPPGQGTNTGELFF	TGCAGTGCTATGCCGCCAGGACAGGGGACAAACACCGGGGAGCTGTTTTTT
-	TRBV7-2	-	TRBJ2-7	CASSLLTDYEQYF	TGTGCCAGCAGCCTTCTGACAGACTACGAGCAGTACTTC
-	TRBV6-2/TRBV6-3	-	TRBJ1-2	CASSYSFQGRNYGYTF	TGTGCCAGCAGTTACTCTTTCCAGGGGAGAAACTATGGCTACACCTTC
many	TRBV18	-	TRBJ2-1	CAITGSSYNEQFF	TGTGCCATCACCGGCAGCTCCTACAATGAGCAGTTCTTC
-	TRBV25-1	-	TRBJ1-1	CASSELGGNTEAFF	TGTGCCAGCAGTGAATTAGGGGGGAACACTGAAGCTTTCTTT
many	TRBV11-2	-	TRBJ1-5	CASSLEDSRIQPQHF	TGTGCCAGCAGCTTAGAAGACAGCCGAATTCAGCCCCAGCATTTT
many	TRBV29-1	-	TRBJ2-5	CSVVPMGGGETQYF	TGCAGCGTTGTGCCGATGGGGGGTGGGGAGACCCAGTACTTC
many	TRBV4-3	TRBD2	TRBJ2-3	CASSQTSGSPQDTQYF	TGCGCCAGCAGCCAAACTAGCGGGAGTCCTCAGGATACGCAGTATTTT
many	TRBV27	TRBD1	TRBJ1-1	CASSSITGTGITEAFF	TGTGCCAGCAGTTCCATAACCGGGACAGGGATTACTGAAGCTTTCTTT
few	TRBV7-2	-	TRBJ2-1	CASSFRVGYSNEQFF	TGTGCCAGCAGCTTTCGAGTGGGATACTCCAATGAGCAGTTCTTC
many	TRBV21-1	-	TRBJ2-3	CASSMWPPFADTQYF	TGTGCCAGCAGCATGTGGCCTCCGTTCGCAGATACGCAGTATTTT
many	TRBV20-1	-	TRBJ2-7	CSARSASYEQYF	TGCAGTGCTAGATCGGCATCCTACGAGCAGTACTTC
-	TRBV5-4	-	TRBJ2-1	CASSLPGVALTVHEQFF	TGTGCCAGCAGCCTGCCCGGCGTAGCATTGACGGTACATGAGCAGTTCTTC
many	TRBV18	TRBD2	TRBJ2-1	CASSPGTSGSYNEQFF	TGTGCCAGCTCACCCGGGACTAGCGGGTCCTACAATGAGCAGTTCTTC
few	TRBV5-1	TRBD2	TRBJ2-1	CASSLMAGEVFF	TGCGCCAGCAGCTTGATGGCGGGGGAGGTGTTCTTC
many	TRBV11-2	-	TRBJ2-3	CASSSPGGRGRTDTQYF	TGTGCCAGCAGCTCCCCAGGGGGGCGGGGGCGCACAGATACGCAGTATTTT
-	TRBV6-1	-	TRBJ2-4	CASSSPGKNIQYF	TGTGCCAGCAGTAGCCCAGGGAAAAACATTCAGTACTTC
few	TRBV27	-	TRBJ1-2	CASSLVGSGNYGYTF	TGTGCCAGCAGTTTAGTGGGGAGTGGAAACTATGGCTACACCTTC
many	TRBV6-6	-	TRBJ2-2	CASSYYGDGELFF	TGTGCCAGCAGTTACTATGGTGACGGGGAGCTGTTTTTT
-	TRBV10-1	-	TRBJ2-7	CASSEGGTDGEQYF	TGCGCCAGCAGTGAGGGAGGGACTGACGGCGAGCAGTACTTC
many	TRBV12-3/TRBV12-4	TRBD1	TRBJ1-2	CASTPDRNYGYTF	TGTGCCAGCACCCCGGACAGGAACTATGGCTACACCTTC
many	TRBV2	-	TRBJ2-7	CASSEDMGSDEQYF	TGTGCCAGCAGTGAAGATATGGGCTCGGACGAGCAGTACTTC
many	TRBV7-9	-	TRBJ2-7	CASSSSGSYEQYF	TGTGCCAGCAGCTCCTCAGGTTCCTACGAGCAGTACTTC
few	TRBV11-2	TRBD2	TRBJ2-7	CASSLTQGGISYEQYF	TGTGCCAGCAGCTTGACCCAGGGAGGGATCTCCTACGAGCAGTACTTC
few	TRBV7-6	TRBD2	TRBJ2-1	CASSLVRTSGLDEQFF	TGTGCCAGCAGCTTAGTCCGGACTAGCGGGTTAGATGAGCAGTTCTTC
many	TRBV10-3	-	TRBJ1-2	CAISESGYGYTF	TGTGCCATCAGTGAGTCGGGCTATGGCTACACCTTC
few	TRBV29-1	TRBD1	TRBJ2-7	CSVEDPGTGDYEQYF	TGCAGCGTTGAAGATCCCGGGACAGGGGACTACGAGCAGTACTTC
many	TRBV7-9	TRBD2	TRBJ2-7	CASSLGLAGVSYEQYF	TGTGCCAGCAGCCTAGGACTAGCGGGGGTCTCCTACGAGCAGTACTTC
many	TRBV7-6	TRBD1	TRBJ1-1	CASSMLTGSTNTEAFF	TGTGCCAGCAGCATGCTGACAGGGTCAACGAACACTGAAGCTTTCTTT
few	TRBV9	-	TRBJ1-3	CASGLRGGGNTIYF	TGTGCCAGCGGCCTCCGGGGTGGCGGAAACACCATATATTTT
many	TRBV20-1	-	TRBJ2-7	CSASEIVSYEQYF	TGCAGTGCTAGTGAGATAGTCTCCTACGAGCAGTACTTC
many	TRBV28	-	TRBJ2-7	CASRPGGRSYEQYF	TGTGCCAGCAGGCCAGGGGGGCGGTCCTACGAGCAGTACTTC
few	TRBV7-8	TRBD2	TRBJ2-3	CASSWVLAGGPVTDTQYF	TGTGCCAGCAGCTGGGTTCTAGCGGGAGGGCCGGTAACAGATACGCAGTATTTT
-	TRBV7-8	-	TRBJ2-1	CASSFTFPSSYNEQFF	TGTGCCAGCAGCTTCACGTTTCCGAGCTCCTACAATGAGCAGTTCTTC
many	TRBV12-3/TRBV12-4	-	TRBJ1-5	CASSPSTGSEGGQPQHF	TGTGCCAGCAGTCCATCGACAGGCTCCGAGGGGGGTCAGCCCCAGCATTTT